This T cell receptor (beta chain) is drawn from a study of neurological immune-mediated disorders. The time point here: longitudinal time-point 1 (baseline). There are many counts of this clonotype. The antigen remains unidentified. The study, taken as a whole, reports: No sharing of CDR3 amino acid sequences was observed among expanded clones across subjects, suggesting private repertoires in all groups.

V was trimmed by 0 bases and J by 5 bases, leaving 14 bases between them. The CDR3 spans 16 residues. CDR1 is SGHTA and CDR2 is FQGNSA in the germline V gene. A 10-nucleotide random UMI tagged transcripts in template-switch 5'RACE cDNA synthesis. Every sequencing run produced over 160 million TCR-beta sequences, and the sequences from any one run covered 15-18 subjects. Each CDR3 protein is one row after TCRdb ran MiXCR on the 5' RACE reads. Seen here are tens of thousands of distinct CDR3 sequences, around 15% observed once, and the top ten hold under 5.5%. The specimen was PBMCs. The chain links TRBV7-2 to TRBJ2-1; D is perhaps TRBD2 (5 bases). The clonotype originates from a female donor with HTLV-1-associated myelopathy (HAM/TSP). The CDR3 is CASSLAMRVRDNEQFF. The CDR3 DNA is TGTGCCAGCAGCTTAGCGATGAGGGTTCGTGACAATGAGCAGTTCTTC. Full variable domain (missing parts from reference TRBV7-2 and TRBJ2-1): GAGVSQSPSNKVTEKGKDVELRCDPISGHTALYWYRQSLGQGLEFLIYFQGNSAPDKSGLPSDRFSAERTGGSVSTLTIQRTQQEDSAVYLCASSLAMRVRDNEQFFGPGTRLTVL.